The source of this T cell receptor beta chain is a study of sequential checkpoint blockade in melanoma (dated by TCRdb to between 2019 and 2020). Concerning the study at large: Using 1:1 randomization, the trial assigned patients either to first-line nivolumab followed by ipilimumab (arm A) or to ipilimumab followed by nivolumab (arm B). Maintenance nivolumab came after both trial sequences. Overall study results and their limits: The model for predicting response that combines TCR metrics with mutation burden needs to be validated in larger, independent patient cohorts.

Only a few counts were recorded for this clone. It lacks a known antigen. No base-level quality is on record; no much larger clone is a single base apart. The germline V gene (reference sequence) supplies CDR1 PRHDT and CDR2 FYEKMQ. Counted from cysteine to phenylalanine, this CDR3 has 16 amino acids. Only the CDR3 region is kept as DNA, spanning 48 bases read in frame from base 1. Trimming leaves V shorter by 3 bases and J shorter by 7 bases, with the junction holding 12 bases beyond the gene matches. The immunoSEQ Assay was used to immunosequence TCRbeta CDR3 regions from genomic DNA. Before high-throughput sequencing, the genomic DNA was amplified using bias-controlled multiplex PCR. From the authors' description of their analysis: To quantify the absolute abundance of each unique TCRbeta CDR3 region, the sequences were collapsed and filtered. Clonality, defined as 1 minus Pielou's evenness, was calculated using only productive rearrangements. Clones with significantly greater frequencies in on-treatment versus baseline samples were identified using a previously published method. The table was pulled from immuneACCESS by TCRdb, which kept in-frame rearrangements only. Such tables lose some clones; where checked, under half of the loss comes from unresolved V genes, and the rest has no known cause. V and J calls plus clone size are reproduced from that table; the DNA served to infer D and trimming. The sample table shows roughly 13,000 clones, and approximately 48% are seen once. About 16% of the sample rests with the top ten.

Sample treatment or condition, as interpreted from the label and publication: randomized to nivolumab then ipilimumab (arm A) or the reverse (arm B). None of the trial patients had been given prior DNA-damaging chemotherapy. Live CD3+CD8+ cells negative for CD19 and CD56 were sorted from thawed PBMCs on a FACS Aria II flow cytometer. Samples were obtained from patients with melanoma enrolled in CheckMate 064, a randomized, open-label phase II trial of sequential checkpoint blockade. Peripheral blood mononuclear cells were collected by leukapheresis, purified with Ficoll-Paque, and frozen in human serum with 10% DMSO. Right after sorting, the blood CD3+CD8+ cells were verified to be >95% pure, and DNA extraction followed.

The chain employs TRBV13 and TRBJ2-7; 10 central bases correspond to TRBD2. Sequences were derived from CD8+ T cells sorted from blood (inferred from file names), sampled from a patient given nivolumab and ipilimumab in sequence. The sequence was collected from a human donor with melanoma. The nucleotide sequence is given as TGTGCCAGCAGCTTGGGCCGGACTAGCGGTCTGAGAGAGCAGTACTTC. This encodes CASSLGRTSGLREQYF.